A single sample gave rise to the 3 T cell receptor beta chains below, sequenced in a study of T-cell reconstitution after alpha-beta-depleted transplantation in children. Regarding the study as a whole: There were reportedly several hundred expanded graft clones from which alpha-beta T cells came about two months after transplant.

Unique molecular identifiers featured in how the TCRbeta library was prepared. TCRdb independently ran MiXCR on the PCR reads; one entry per CDR3 protein. The sample lists approximately 32,000 distinct CDR3 sequences, around 7% occurring once. Their recognized antigens are unknown. The source material was peripheral blood, sampled 60 days after TCRalphabeta/CD19-depleted stem cell transplant. These receptors all come from a child younger than two who had a stem cell transplant for acute myeloid leukemia, so the T cells may come from the graft donor.

This clonotype showed up many times. This chain links TRBV3-1 with TRBJ2-1, with D hard to call. Germline CDR1 is LGHDT and CDR2 is YNNKEL (reference sequence). This CDR3 has 12 amino acids. V lost 0 bases and J 6 bases, leaving 3 bases between the germline ends. DNA for the CDR3: TGTGCCAGCAGCCAAGACTTCAATGAGCAGTTCTTC. Its translation: CASSQDFNEQFF.

Ten or more counts support this clonotype. The chain links TRBV7-9 to TRBJ2-7, with D perhaps TRBD1 or TRBD2 (5 bases each). V was clipped by 4 bases and J by 1 base, with 14 bases between them. The CDR3 length is 15 residues. From germline, CDR1 is SEHNR and CDR2 FQNEAQ (reference sequence). The CDR3 spells CASSSPRGKSYEQYF. CDR3 coding DNA: TGTGCCAGCAGCTCCCCGAGGGGAAAATCCTACGAGCAGTACTTC. The variable domain in full, with the rest retrieved from reference TRBV7-9 and TRBJ2-7, is DTGVSQNPRHKITKRGQNVTFRCDPISEHNRLYWYRQTLGQGPEFLTYFQNEAQLEKSRLLSDRFSAERPKGSFSTLEIQRTEQGDSAMYLCASSSPRGKSYEQYFGPGTRLTVT.

This clonotype was counted ten times or more. J is TRBJ2-1 and V is TRBV4-3, with 7 bases aligning to TRBD2. The CDR3 runs 16 residues. V was clipped by 5 bases and J by 5 bases; unmatched bases: 12. CDR1 is LGHNA, CDR2 YSLEER, per germline. In nucleotides, the CDR3 is TGCGCCAGCAGCTCGCAACTCGCGGGAGTTCACAATGAGCAGTTCTTC. Translated, it gives CASSSQLAGVHNEQFF.